The following is a T cell receptor (beta chain) sequence with its context. The sample comes from a study of blood T cell repertoires in COVID-19. Study information: COVID-19 samples from acute and convalescent phases originated in the United States, Italy and Spain.

TCRdb's table, derived via immunoSEQ multiplex PCR, lists solely in-frame clones and lacks some. The profile shows tens of thousands of clones, approximately 80% of them singletons. J was trimmed by 4 bases and V by 3 bases; bases with no gene match: 4. The CDR3 is 14 residues long. The germline gives CDR1 SGHVS, CDR2 FQNEAQ. Sequenced sample: peripheral blood. The clonotype originates from a man in his 70s with COVID-19, enrolled during active disease. The chain joins TRBV7-8 to TRBJ1-2; 8 bases are shared with TRBD1. CDR3 DNA sequence: TGTGCCAGCAGCTTTGGTGGGACAGGCTATGGCTACACCTTC. Translated, it gives CASSFGGTGYGYTF.